The TCR beta chain described here comes from a study of CD8 T cells in Susac syndrome. Germline V gene lookup returns CDR1 MNHEY and CDR2 SMNVEV (reference sequence). The CDR3 extends over 14 amino acids. Trimming cost V 5 bases and J 9 bases; bases outside gene matches: 6. RNA was extracted with the RNeasy kit, and a quantity of roughly 0.5 to 1 ug was reverse transcribed using random hexamers. From the immunoSEQ multiplex PCR reads, TCRdb called clonotypes with MiXCR, one entry per CDR3 protein. The repertoire consists of some 110,000 distinct CDR3 sequences, with over 90% occurring once and the leading ten covering about 0.13%. In this sample, this clonotype turned up once.

The specimen was CD4+ T cells from PBMCs. The V gene is TRBV27, the J gene TRBJ2-6, with 8 bases lining up with TRBD2. This TCR was sampled from a human donor with Susac syndrome. The CDR3 reads CASSLQGLGNVLTF. DNA of the CDR3: TGTGCCAGCAGTCTCCAGGGACTAGGCAACGTCCTGACTTTC.